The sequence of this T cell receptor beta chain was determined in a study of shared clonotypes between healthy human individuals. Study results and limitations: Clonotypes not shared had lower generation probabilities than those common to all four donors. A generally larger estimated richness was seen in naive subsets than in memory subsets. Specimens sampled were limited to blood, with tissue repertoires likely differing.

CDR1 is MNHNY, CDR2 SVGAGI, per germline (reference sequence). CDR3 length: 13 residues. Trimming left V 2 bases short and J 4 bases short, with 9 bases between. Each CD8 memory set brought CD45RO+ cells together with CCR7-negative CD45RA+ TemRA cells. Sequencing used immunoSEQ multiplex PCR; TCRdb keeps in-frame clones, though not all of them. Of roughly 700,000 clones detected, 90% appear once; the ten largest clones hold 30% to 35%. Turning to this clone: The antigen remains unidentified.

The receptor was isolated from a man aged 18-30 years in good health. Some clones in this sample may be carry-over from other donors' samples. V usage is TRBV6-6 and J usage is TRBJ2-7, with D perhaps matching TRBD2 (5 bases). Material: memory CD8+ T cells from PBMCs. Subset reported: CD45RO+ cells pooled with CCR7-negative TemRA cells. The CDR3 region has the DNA TGTGCCAGCAGTTACCCTGAGGGTTACGAGCAGTACTTC. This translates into CASSYPEGYEQYF.